This T cell receptor (beta chain) stems from a study of shared clonotypes between healthy human individuals. Regarding the study as a whole: Clonotype sharing among donors was expected to depend on sequencing depth.

Germline V CDR1 and CDR2: LNHDA, SQIVND (reference sequence). Trimming pared 5 bases from V and 4 bases from J, leaving 9 bases between. The CDR3 totals 14 residues. Original processing methods: Junction-only immunoSEQ sequences carried no quality scores, so filtering differed. The table came from immunoSEQ multiplex PCR; TCRdb's copy has only in-frame clones and leaves some out. Clone size and V and J calls were adopted from that table, with D and trimming inferred from the DNA. The sample consists of under 350,000 clones, around nine tenths of them appearing once. In the case of this clone: The antigen is undetermined.

V usage is TRBV19 and J usage is TRBJ1-6, with D hard to call. The TCR sequence derives from a man between 18 and 29 years old in good health. The sample comprised memory CD8+ T cells sorted from blood. Subset given: CD45RO+ cells pooled with CCR7-negative TemRA cells. The CDR3 here is CASSPGPYNSPLHF. The CDR3 nucleotides are TGTGCCAGTAGTCCCGGACCGTATAATTCACCCCTCCACTTT.